This T cell receptor (beta chain) was identified in a study of T-cell reconstitution after alpha-beta-depleted transplantation in children. Study-wide results and caveats: Some patients' high day-60 TCRbeta diversity was attributed to recipient cells surviving conditioning. Expanded graft clones, several hundred of them, were reportedly the source of alpha-beta T cells about two months after transplant. T-cell counts and diversity at one year following transplant were attributed mainly to newly produced T cells.

The CDR3 spans 17 residues. J was trimmed by 1 base and V by 0 bases; bases with no gene match: 5. Per germline, CDR1 MGHRA and CDR2 YSYEKL. This sample's TCRbeta library carried unique molecular identifier barcodes. TCRdb redid the calling of the PCR reads with MiXCR, one entry per CDR3 protein. The data show under 850,000 distinct CDR3 sequences, 10% to 15% seen once. This clonotype was recorded many times. The antigen is not known. The receptor was isolated from a girl aged 2 to 10 with congenital amegakaryocytic thrombocytopenia, due to receive a stem cell transplant. Sequencing used PBMCs, obtained before TCRalphabeta/CD19-depleted stem cell transplant. The J gene is TRBJ1-4, the V gene TRBV4-1; TRBD1 matches 7 bases. CDR3 DNA: TGCGCCAGCAGCCAAGAAAGACAGGGCCGAACTAATGAAAAACTGTTTTTT. As protein: CASSQERQGRTNEKLFF.